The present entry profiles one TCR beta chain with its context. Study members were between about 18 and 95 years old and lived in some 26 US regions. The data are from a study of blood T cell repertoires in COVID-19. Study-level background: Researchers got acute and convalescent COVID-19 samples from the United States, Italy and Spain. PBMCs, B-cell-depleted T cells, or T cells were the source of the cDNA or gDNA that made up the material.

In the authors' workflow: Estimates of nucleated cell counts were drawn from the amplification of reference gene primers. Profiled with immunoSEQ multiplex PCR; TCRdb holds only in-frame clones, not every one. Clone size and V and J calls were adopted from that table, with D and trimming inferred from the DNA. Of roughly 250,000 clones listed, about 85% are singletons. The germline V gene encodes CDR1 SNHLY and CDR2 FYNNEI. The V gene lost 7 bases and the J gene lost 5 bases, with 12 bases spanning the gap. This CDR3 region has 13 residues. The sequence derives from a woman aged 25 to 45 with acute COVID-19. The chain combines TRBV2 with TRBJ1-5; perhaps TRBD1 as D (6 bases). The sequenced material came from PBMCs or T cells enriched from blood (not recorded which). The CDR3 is CASKKGGDQPQHF. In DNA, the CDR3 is TGTGCCAGCAAGAAGGGGGGGGATCAGCCCCAGCATTTT.